Each of the 14 T cell receptor beta chains below was sequenced from the same sample in a study of T-cell memory formation after mild COVID-19. TCRdb redid the calling of the 5' RACE reads with MiXCR, one entry per CDR3 protein. The sample has 200,000 to 250,000 distinct CDR3 sequences; around 9.5% are singletons. The specimen sequenced was PBMCs or a T cell subset sorted from them (not recorded which). The receptor set was obtained from a young man who had mild COVID-19 (a few samples of this study predate the infection). Cell type and time point are not known.

The chain couples TRBV15 to TRBJ2-2; 9 nucleotides agree with TRBD1. The CDR3 consists of 15 residues. V lost 1 base, J lost 6 bases, and 3 bases stayed unmatched. Germline CDR1 reads LNHNV; CDR2 reads YYDKDF (reference sequence). This CDR3 reads CATSRGTGDPGELFF. Here the CDR3 DNA reads TGTGCCACCAGCAGAGGGACAGGGGACCCCGGGGAGCTGTTTTTT. The full variable domain, with the rest looked up from reference TRBV15 and TRBJ2-2, is DAMVIQNPRYQVTQFGKPVTLSCSQTLNHNVMYWYQQKSSQAPKLLFHYYDKDFNNEADTPDNFQSRRPNTSFCFLDIRSPGLGDTAMYLCATSRGTGDPGELFFGEGSRLTVL.

This chain uses TRBV7-8 with TRBJ2-3, with D perhaps TRBD2 (5 bases). The CDR3 is made up of 13 amino acids. From germline, CDR1 is SGHVS and CDR2 FQNEAQ. The ends were cut back, 10 bases at V and 0 bases at J, with 11 bases in the middle. Here the CDR3 DNA reads TGTGCCACTCGGGATTCTAGCACAGATACGCAGTATTTT. Translation gives CATRDSSTDTQYF.

This clonotype was seen a few times. The rearrangement links TRBV4-1 to TRBJ1-1; D might be TRBD1 (5 bases). This CDR3 has 15 residues. The V gene lost 2 bases and the J gene lost 1 base, with 11 bases spanning the gap. CDR1 is MGHRA and CDR2 is YSYEKL in the germline V gene. The CDR3 loop reads CASSQMGLKNTEAFF. CDR3 nucleotides: TGCGCCAGCAGCCAAATGGGACTAAAGAACACTGAAGCTTTCTTT.

This clonotype has a handful of counts. CDR3 region: CASSSFGPYEQYF. In DNA form, the CDR3 reads TGTGCCAGCAGCTCCTTCGGGCCCTACGAGCAGTACTTC. This rearrangement joins TRBV7-2 to TRBJ2-7; D gene ambiguous. Trimming removed 4 bases from V and 2 bases from J, with 9 bases in between. Germline CDR1 reads SGHTA; CDR2 reads FQGNSA. The CDR3 is 13 residues long.

This sequence joins TRBV20-1 and TRBJ2-3; possible D gene TRBD2, 5 bases. This CDR3 region has 13 residues. CDR1 and CDR2 from the germline V gene are DFQATT and SNEGSKA (reference sequence). V lost 2 bases, J lost 3 bases, and 9 bases lay in between. This chain's CDR3 is CSARNLATDTQYF. The CDR3 DNA is TGCAGTGCTAGAAACCTAGCAACAGATACGCAGTATTTT.

V and J are TRBV4-3 and TRBJ2-7; D unresolved. CDR3 length: 14 residues. V lost 6 bases to trimming and J lost 2 bases, with 14 bases between them. Germline CDR1 is LGHNA and CDR2 is YSLEER. CDR3 DNA: TGCGCCAGCAGTCCTCTGGGTGTGCCCTACGAGCAGTACTTC. Protein product: CASSPLGVPYEQYF.

The sample holds a few counts of this clonotype. The J gene is TRBJ1-1, the V gene TRBV9; D gene unclear. This CDR3 is built from 13 residues. The germline gives CDR1 SGDLS, CDR2 YYNGEE. V was shortened by 0 bases and J by 12 bases, with 15 bases between the two germline ends. For the CDR3, the DNA is TGTGCCAGCAGCGTAGCTGGGGAGGCGCGGACTTTCTTT. Amino acid sequence: CASSVAGEARTFF.

This clonotype occurred a few times. The J gene is TRBJ2-1, the V gene TRBV7-3; the D gene is possibly TRBD2 (7 bases). From germline, CDR1 is SGHTA and CDR2 FQGTGA. The CDR3 consists of 12 residues. V lost 5 bases to trimming and J lost 10 bases, with 12 bases between them. CDR3 region: CASSTGRGEQFF. CDR3 bases: TGTGCCAGCAGCACTGGGAGGGGGGAGCAGTTCTTC.

The rearrangement links TRBV4-1 to TRBJ2-3; D gene uncertain. CDR1 MGHRA and CDR2 YSYEKL come from the germline V gene. The V gene lost 0 bases and the J gene lost 2 bases, with 12 bases spanning the gap. The CDR3 covers 16 residues. The CDR3, as DNA: TGCGCCAGCAGCCAAGAAGGGCAGATTAACACAGATACGCAGTATTTT. Amino acid sequence: CASSQEGQINTDTQYF.

This clonotype was counted only a few times. The CDR3 sequence: CASSDKEGNQPQHF. CDR3 nucleotides: TGTGCCAGCAGTGATAAAGAAGGCAATCAGCCCCAGCATTTT. The rearrangement links TRBV2 to TRBJ1-5, with D hard to call. The CDR3 totals 14 residues. V gave up 3 bases and J gave up 2 bases, with 8 bases separating them. The germline V gene has CDR1 SNHLY and CDR2 FYNNEI.

This clonotype was counted at least ten times. This chain joins TRBV6-5 and TRBJ1-2; tentatively, D is TRBD1 (6 bases). V lost 0 bases, J lost 8 bases, and 10 bases lay in between. CDR1 and CDR2 (germline): MNHEY, SVGAGI. The CDR3 extends over 13 amino acids. The CDR3, as DNA: TGTGCCAGCAGTTACTCTCGGGGGCGCGGCTACACCTTC. This sequence encodes CASSYSRGRGYTF.

The chain uses TRBV19 and TRBJ2-3; D uncertain. Germline V gene data show CDR1 as LNHDA and CDR2 as SQIVND (reference sequence). CDR3 length equals 12 residues. The ends were cut back, 4 bases at V and 6 bases at J, with 8 bases in the middle. In DNA form, the CDR3 reads TGTGCCAGTAGTACCCCCACGGATACGCAGTATTTT. This codes for CASSTPTDTQYF.

V is TRBV7-6 and J is TRBJ2-3, with 7 nucleotides matching TRBD1. Trimming took 5 bases from V and 2 from J; bases not matched to a gene: 4. In germline, CDR1 is SGHVS, CDR2 FNYEAQ. This CDR3 is 14 amino acids long. This chain's CDR3 is CASSMTGPTDTQYF. Written as DNA, the CDR3 is TGTGCCAGCAGCATGACAGGGCCCACAGATACGCAGTATTTT.

This clonotype was seen ten or more times. This rearrangement joins TRBV7-2 to TRBJ1-2, with unresolved D. From germline, CDR1 is SGHTA and CDR2 FQGNSA. The V end was cut by 8 bases, the J end by 1 base, with 17 bases between. The CDR3 has 15 residues. The CDR3 sequence: CASARGDNLNYGYTF. The CDR3 DNA follows: TGTGCCAGCGCGCGCGGGGATAATCTTAACTATGGCTACACCTTC. Based on the CDR3 plus reference TRBV7-2 and TRBJ1-2, the full variable domain is GAGVSQSPSNKVTEKGKDVELRCDPISGHTALYWYRQSLGQGLEFLIYFQGNSAPDKSGLPSDRFSAERTGGSVSTLTIQRTQQEDSAVYLCASARGDNLNYGYTFGSGTRLTVV.